This T cell receptor beta chain was found in a study of blood T cell repertoires in COVID-19. Study summary: Material from acute and convalescent COVID-19 was sourced from the United States, Italy and Spain. T cells, B-cell-depleted T cells, or PBMCs supplied cDNA or gDNA.

Study processing details: Reference gene primers were amplified, and this amplification served to estimate nucleated cell counts. The assay was immunoSEQ multiplex PCR, and TCRdb's table has in-frame clones only and misses some. The DNA gave D and trimming, while V, J and clone size come from that table. Of 200,000 to 250,000 clones listed, around nine tenths were seen once; the top ten hold around 1.7%. The CDR3 covers 15 residues. Trimming at V came to 0 bases and at J to 10 bases, leaving 7 bases not matched to a gene. Germline values: CDR1 MNHEY, CDR2 SVGAGI. The chain uses TRBV6-5 and TRBJ1-4; 8 nucleotides line up with TRBD1. This sequence was found in a woman in her sixties who had recovered from COVID-19. Sequenced sample: peripheral blood. The CDR3 DNA reads as TGTGCCAGCAGTTACTCCAGGACAGGGATTCGAAAACTGTTTTTT. Protein: CASSYSRTGIRKLFF.